The rows below give T cell receptor beta chains drawn from one sample of a study of blood T cell repertoires in COVID-19. Some clones are missing from TCRdb's copy, which holds only in-frame ones; the method was immunoSEQ multiplex PCR. The sample carries 200,000 to 300,000 clones, 86% recorded once. The sample comprised peripheral blood. The receptors here all came from a man aged 25-45 years with active or convalescent COVID-19. CDR3s include the opening cysteine and the closing phenylalanine or tryptophan. A D gene is named only where the DNA matches it firmly. Only part of the rows carry a size: once, few, many, or a class if the clone is expanded.

V: TRBV19; length: 12; size: .; J: TRBJ1-2; D: .; CDR3: CASSTRGYGYTF; DNA: TGTGCCAGTAGTACCCGGGGCTATGGCTACACCTTC
V: TRBV19; length: 17; size: few; J: TRBJ1-5; D: .; CDR3: CASSSQGHQPSNQPQHF; DNA: TGTGCCAGTAGTTCCCAGGGACACCAGCCCAGCAATCAGCCCCAGCATTTT
V: TRBV15; length: 17; size: .; J: TRBJ2-1; D: TRBD2; CDR3: CATSRGDRGGSYNEQFF; DNA: TGTGCCACCAGCAGAGGAGACCGCGGGGGGTCCTACAATGAGCAGTTCTTC
V: TRBV5-1; length: 15; size: .; J: TRBJ1-1; D: .; CDR3: CASSLELGAGTEAFF; DNA: TGCGCCAGCAGCTTGGAGCTGGGGGCAGGGACTGAAGCTTTCTTT
V: TRBV7-2; length: 16; size: .; J: TRBJ1-3; D: .; CDR3: CASSFGRRGSGNTIYF; DNA: TGTGCCAGCAGCTTTGGCCGCAGGGGATCCGGAAACACCATATATTTT
V: TRBV5-6; length: 15; size: .; J: TRBJ1-1; D: .; CDR3: CASSLRRTGGTEAFF; DNA: TGTGCCAGCAGCTTGCGCCGAACGGGAGGCACTGAAGCTTTCTTT
V: TRBV15; length: 13; size: .; J: TRBJ2-7; D: .; CDR3: CATSRDTGSEQYF; DNA: TGTGCCACCAGCAGGGACACAGGGAGCGAGCAGTACTTC
V: TRBV5-1; length: 14; size: .; J: TRBJ2-7; D: TRBD1; CDR3: CASSIGTGKYEQYF; DNA: TGCGCCAGCAGCATAGGGACAGGGAAGTACGAGCAGTACTTC
V: TRBV6-5; length: 15; size: once; J: TRBJ1-5; D: .; CDR3: CASSYGGLNNQPQHF; DNA: TGTGCCAGCAGTTACGGGGGACTTAACAATCAGCCCCAGCATTTT
V: TRBV27; length: 16; size: .; J: TRBJ2-1; D: TRBD1; CDR3: CASSLYQGAIYNEQFF; DNA: TGTGCCAGCAGTTTATACCAGGGGGCCATTTACAATGAGCAGTTCTTC
V: TRBV7-9; length: 15; size: .; J: TRBJ1-2; D: .; CDR3: CASSYSGSVGYGYTF; DNA: TGTGCCAGCAGCTACTCAGGGTCGGTAGGCTATGGCTACACCTTC
V: TRBV7-9; length: 15; size: .; J: TRBJ1-1; D: TRBD1; CDR3: CASSSRQGVSTEAFF; DNA: TGTGCCAGCAGCTCCCGCCAGGGGGTTTCGACTGAAGCTTTCTTT
V: TRBV7-2; length: 15; size: .; J: TRBJ1-3; D: .; CDR3: CASTPGVGGGNTIYF; DNA: TGTGCCAGCACCCCCGGGGTGGGGGGGGGAAACACCATATATTTT
V: TRBV7-2; length: 14; size: .; J: TRBJ2-7; D: .; CDR3: CASSPTKAAYEQYF; DNA: TGTGCCAGCAGCCCCACTAAAGCGGCCTACGAGCAGTACTTC
V: TRBV9; length: 16; size: .; J: TRBJ1-2; D: TRBD1; CDR3: CASSPGQGAGSFGYTF; DNA: TGTGCCAGCAGCCCAGGACAGGGGGCAGGCAGCTTTGGCTACACCTTC
V: TRBV5-8; length: 15; size: .; J: TRBJ1-5; D: TRBD1; CDR3: CASSYLDRGYQPQHF; DNA: TGTGCCAGCAGCTACCTGGACAGGGGATATCAGCCCCAGCATTTT
V: TRBV5-1; length: 14; size: .; J: TRBJ2-5; D: TRBD2; CDR3: CASSGSGGEETQYF; DNA: TGCGCCAGCAGCGGGAGCGGGGGGGAAGAGACCCAGTACTTC
V: TRBV4-1; length: 15; size: .; J: TRBJ2-1; D: TRBD2; CDR3: CASSHDSGAYNEQFF; DNA: TGCGCCAGCAGCCACGATAGCGGGGCCTACAATGAGCAGTTCTTC
V: TRBV20-1; length: 13; size: once; J: TRBJ2-3; D: .; CDR3: CSASDRITDTQYF; DNA: TGCAGTGCTAGTGATAGAATTACAGATACGCAGTATTTT
V: TRBV6-5; length: 15; size: .; J: TRBJ1-2; D: .; CDR3: CASTATGGPIYGYTF; DNA: TGTGCCAGCACTGCGACCGGCGGGCCCATTTATGGCTACACCTTC
V: TRBV4-2; length: 13; size: .; J: TRBJ1-2; D: TRBD1; CDR3: CASSQGGGWSYTF; DNA: TGTGCCAGCAGCCAAGGAGGGGGCTGGAGCTACACCTTC
V: TRBV29-1; length: 15; size: .; J: TRBJ2-5; D: TRBD1; CDR3: CSVEGTGENQETQYF; DNA: TGCAGCGTTGAGGGGACAGGGGAAAACCAAGAGACCCAGTACTTC
V: TRBV30; length: 15; size: .; J: TRBJ1-2; D: .; CDR3: CAWSDGGLGGYGYTF; DNA: TGTGCCTGGAGTGACGGAGGGTTGGGTGGCTATGGCTACACCTTC
V: TRBV9; length: 15; size: .; J: TRBJ2-5; D: .; CDR3: CASSSLTGYQETQYF; DNA: TGTGCCAGCAGCTCCCTCACAGGGTACCAAGAGACCCAGTACTTC
V: TRBV9; length: 14; size: .; J: TRBJ2-5; D: TRBD2; CDR3: CASTPGRGKETQYF; DNA: TGTGCCAGCACCCCGGGGCGGGGGAAAGAGACCCAGTACTTC
V: TRBV6-6; length: 16; size: .; J: TRBJ1-5; D: .; CDR3: CASSYDSRLSNQPQHF; DNA: TGTGCCAGCAGTTACGACTCAAGATTAAGCAATCAGCCCCAGCATTTT
V: TRBV6-1; length: 18; size: once; J: TRBJ2-1; D: TRBD2; CDR3: CASSESSGTSGTYNEQFF; DNA: TGTGCCAGCAGTGAAAGTTCAGGGACTAGCGGGACCTACAATGAGCAGTTCTTC
V: TRBV7-3; length: 15; size: .; J: TRBJ2-3; D: TRBD2; CDR3: CASSLSPGGGDTQYF; DNA: TGTGCCAGCAGCTTATCCCCGGGGGGGGGAGATACGCAGTATTTT
V: TRBV27; length: 16; size: .; J: TRBJ2-3; D: .; CDR3: CASSTLWGENTDTQYF; DNA: TGTGCCAGCAGTACCCTTTGGGGGGAGAACACAGATACGCAGTATTTT
V: TRBV19; length: 13; size: .; J: TRBJ1-6; D: TRBD1; CDR3: CASDRGSNSPLHF; DNA: TGTGCCAGTGACAGGGGTTCAAATTCACCCCTCCACTTT
V: TRBV7-2; length: 16; size: once; J: TRBJ2-1; D: TRBD1; CDR3: CASSLASATGFNEQFF; DNA: TGTGCCAGCAGCTTAGCCTCCGCGACAGGGTTCAATGAGCAGTTCTTC
V: TRBV4-1; length: 15; size: .; J: TRBJ1-2; D: .; CDR3: CASSQAQGPSYGYTF; DNA: TGCGCCAGCAGCCAGGCGCAGGGCCCCTCATATGGCTACACCTTC
V: TRBV19; length: 14; size: .; J: TRBJ1-1; D: TRBD1; CDR3: CASSINRGSAEAFF; DNA: TGTGCCAGTAGTATAAACAGGGGTTCGGCTGAAGCTTTCTTT
V: TRBV9; length: 15; size: .; J: TRBJ1-2; D: .; CDR3: CASSLDGNSNYGYTF; DNA: TGTGCCAGCAGCTTAGACGGTAACTCTAACTATGGCTACACCTTC
V: TRBV4-2; length: 15; size: .; J: TRBJ1-6; D: .; CDR3: CASRQNPTGNSPLHF; DNA: TGTGCCAGCAGACAGAACCCCACGGGGAATTCACCCCTCCACTTT
V: TRBV6-5; length: 14; size: once; J: TRBJ1-4; D: TRBD1; CDR3: CASSYGQGSEKLFF; DNA: TGTGCCAGCAGTTACGGACAGGGAAGTGAAAAACTGTTTTTT
V: TRBV27; length: 13; size: .; J: TRBJ1-2; D: .; CDR3: CASGDGVSYGYTF; DNA: TGTGCCAGCGGAGATGGAGTTAGCTATGGCTACACCTTC
V: TRBV5-6; length: 18; size: once; J: TRBJ2-3; D: .; CDR3: CASSLEEWRGPPTDTQYF; DNA: TGTGCCAGCAGCTTGGAGGAGTGGCGGGGGCCCCCCACAGATACGCAGTATTTT
V: TRBV7-9; length: 15; size: .; J: TRBJ2-1; D: TRBD2; CDR3: CASSLAGAEYNEQFF; DNA: TGTGCCAGCAGCCTAGCGGGGGCCGAGTACAATGAGCAGTTCTTC
V: TRBV9; length: 14; size: .; J: TRBJ2-2; D: TRBD2; CDR3: CASSASGETGELFF; DNA: TGTGCCAGCAGCGCGAGCGGGGAGACCGGGGAGCTGTTTTTT
V: TRBV6-6; length: 16; size: .; J: TRBJ2-7; D: TRBD1; CDR3: CASSIGTGGSSYEQYF; DNA: TGTGCCAGCAGTATTGGGACAGGGGGAAGCTCCTACGAGCAGTACTTC
V: TRBV5-1; length: 16; size: .; J: TRBJ2-4; D: TRBD1; CDR3: CASSLDDREAKNIQYF; DNA: TGCGCCAGCAGCTTGGATGACAGGGAAGCCAAAAACATTCAGTACTTC
V: TRBV7-2; length: 15; size: .; J: TRBJ2-1; D: .; CDR3: CASSLTGGSYNEQFF; DNA: TGTGCCAGCAGCTTGACAGGAGGCTCCTACAATGAGCAGTTCTTC
V: TRBV18; length: 16; size: .; J: TRBJ2-2; D: .; CDR3: CASSPFQGANTGELFF; DNA: TGTGCCAGCTCACCTTTTCAGGGTGCGAACACCGGGGAGCTGTTTTTT
V: TRBV19; length: 12; size: .; J: TRBJ1-5; D: .; CDR3: CASSRYNQPQHF; DNA: TGTGCCAGTAGTCGTTACAATCAGCCCCAGCATTTT
V: TRBV4-2; length: 15; size: .; J: TRBJ1-2; D: .; CDR3: CASSQNFFQDYGYTF; DNA: TGTGCCAGCAGCCAAAATTTCTTTCAGGACTATGGCTACACCTTC
V: TRBV19; length: 15; size: .; J: TRBJ2-6; D: .; CDR3: CASSIAVSGANVLTF; DNA: TGTGCCAGTAGTATAGCCGTCTCTGGGGCCAACGTCCTGACTTTC
V: TRBV28; length: 17; size: .; J: TRBJ1-5; D: TRBD1; CDR3: CASSPGQGSFYNQPQHF; DNA: TGTGCCAGCAGTCCTGGACAGGGGTCCTTCTACAATCAGCCCCAGCATTTT
V: TRBV7-2; length: 17; size: .; J: TRBJ2-3; D: TRBD2; CDR3: CASSFSPGLAFPDTQYF; DNA: TGTGCCAGCAGCTTCTCCCCTGGACTAGCGTTCCCAGATACGCAGTATTTT
V: TRBV6-5; length: 15; size: .; J: TRBJ1-2; D: .; CDR3: CASVMGAGAGYGYTF; DNA: TGTGCCAGCGTTATGGGGGCGGGAGCTGGGTATGGCTACACCTTC
V: TRBV7-2; length: 16; size: once; J: TRBJ1-2; D: TRBD1; CDR3: CASSNGQGSLGYGYTF; DNA: TGTGCCAGCAGCAACGGACAGGGGAGTCTCGGCTATGGCTACACCTTC
V: TRBV27; length: 15; size: .; J: TRBJ1-1; D: .; CDR3: CASSLSGVGGTEAFF; DNA: TGTGCCAGCAGTTTATCCGGGGTGGGGGGAACTGAAGCTTTCTTT
V: TRBV6-1; length: 16; size: .; J: TRBJ1-2; D: .; CDR3: CASSEESSPGRYGYTF; DNA: TGTGCCAGCAGTGAAGAATCCTCCCCAGGGCGCTATGGCTACACCTTC
V: TRBV5-1; length: 14; size: once; J: TRBJ2-5; D: TRBD1; CDR3: CASNLDRVGETQYF; DNA: TGCGCCAGCAACCTAGACAGGGTGGGAGAGACCCAGTACTTC